The rows below give T cell receptor beta chains drawn from one sample of a study of control samples from healthy donors and cancer patients. The data were produced by immunoSEQ multiplex PCR, yet TCRdb's version contains in-frame clones alone and is incomplete. Among about 130,000 clones listed, around 90% were seen once. Sequencing was carried out using blood. These receptors originate from a man between 18 and 29 years old in good health. CDR3s include the opening cysteine and the closing phenylalanine or tryptophan. The D gene is left open where the match is weak. Clone sizes are given selectively: once, few, many, or a class where the clone is expanded.

.	TRBJ1-3	once	TRBV29-1	TGCAGCGTTGTGGGCGAAGGAAACACCATATATTTT	CSVVGEGNTIYF
.	TRBJ1-2	.	TRBV4-1	TGCGCCAGCAGCCACCGGGGGGCAGACGATGTTGGCTACACCTTC	CASSHRGADDVGYTF
TRBD1	TRBJ2-3	.	TRBV18	TGTGCCAGCTCACCACGTGTCGGGACAGGGTATTCAGATACGCAGTATTTT	CASSPRVGTGYSDTQYF
TRBD2	TRBJ2-3	.	TRBV19	TGTGCCAGTAGTATAGATCGGCTCGGGGCTAGCGGGGCCCTAGATACGCAGTATTTT	CASSIDRLGASGALDTQYF
TRBD2	TRBJ2-3	.	TRBV7-9	TGTGCCAGCAGCACGACGATTAGCGGGGGGGCTGGAGATACGCAGTATTTT	CASSTTISGGAGDTQYF
.	TRBJ1-4	.	TRBV2	TGTGCCAGCGGGGGACAAGCGCCCGAAAAACTGTTTTTT	CASGGQAPEKLFF
TRBD2	TRBJ2-7	once	TRBV6-5	TGTGCCAGCAGTTTTACCGGGGGGTCATACGAGCAGTACTTC	CASSFTGGSYEQYF
.	TRBJ1-1	.	TRBV12-3/TRBV12-4	TGTGCCAGCAGTTATAAGTACACTGAAGCTTTCTTT	CASSYKYTEAFF
.	TRBJ2-5	.	TRBV5-6	TGTGCCAGCAGCTTGGCGGCTAGCGAGGGGACCCAGTACTTC	CASSLAASEGTQYF
.	TRBJ1-6	.	TRBV27	TGTGCCAGCAGGTTAGCCCCCCGCGGACGTGCGGGCTCACCCCTCCACTTT	CASRLAPRGRAGSPLHF
.	TRBJ1-2	.	TRBV6-5	TGTGCCAGCAGTCCGGACAGTTTTAACTATGGCTACACCTTC	CASSPDSFNYGYTF
TRBD1	TRBJ2-2	.	TRBV7-7	TGTGCCAGCAGCTTAACCGGGACAGCGAACACCGGGGAGCTGTTTTTT	CASSLTGTANTGELFF
TRBD2	TRBJ2-1	.	TRBV6-5	TGTGCCAGCGCCGGGACTAGCGGGGGGGCAGAGGAGCAGTTCTTC	CASAGTSGGAEEQFF
.	TRBJ1-1	.	TRBV30	TGTGCCTGGAGCGCCGACAGTGACACTGAAGCTTTCTTT	CAWSADSDTEAFF
.	TRBJ1-1	.	TRBV11-2	TGTGCCAGCAGCTACCGACAAGACACTGAAGCTTTCTTT	CASSYRQDTEAFF
.	TRBJ1-1	.	TRBV30	TGTGCCTGGAGTGTCGGAGGGCTGAACACTGAAGCTTTCTTT	CAWSVGGLNTEAFF
.	TRBJ1-2	.	TRBV6-5	TGTGCCAGCAGTCAAACGACAGATAACTATGGCTACACCTTC	CASSQTTDNYGYTF
TRBD1	TRBJ1-2	few	TRBV2	TGTGCCAGCACCGGGACAGCGAGTAACTATGGCTACACCTTC	CASTGTASNYGYTF
TRBD1	TRBJ2-2	.	TRBV28	TGTGCCAGCAGTGCGCAGACAGGGGGCAGCACCGGGGAGCTGTTTTTT	CASSAQTGGSTGELFF